The clone carrying this T cell receptor beta chain has only a few counts. Antigen unknown. The sample originates from a study of response to subunit inactivated influenza vaccine. MiXCR, applied by TCRdb to the RT-PCR reads, yields one record per CDR3 protein. The table includes hundreds of thousands of distinct CDR3 sequences, less than 10% detected once. General study results and limits: With each seasonal influenza vaccination, the authors suggested, few new T cells are recruited.

The V end lost 5 bases, the J end lost 7 bases, and 12 bases lay between the germline ends. The CDR3 sequence is 12 residues long. CDR1 and CDR2 (germline): SGHKS, YYEKEE (reference sequence). The starting material was PBMCs from blood, obtained roughly 24 months after vaccination. The clonotype comes from a man aged 45 to 70 who received an inactivated influenza vaccine. The rearrangement joins TRBV5-5 to TRBJ2-5; D is ambiguous. CDR3 in amino acids: CASSYDTLTQYF. CDR3 nucleotide sequence: TGTGCCAGCAGTTACGACACCCTGACCCAGTACTTC.